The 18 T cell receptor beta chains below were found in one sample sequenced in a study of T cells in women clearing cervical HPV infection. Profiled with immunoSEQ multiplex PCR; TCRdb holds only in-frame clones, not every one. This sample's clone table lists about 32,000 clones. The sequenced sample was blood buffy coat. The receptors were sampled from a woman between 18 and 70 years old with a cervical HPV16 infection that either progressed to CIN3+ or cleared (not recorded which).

The CDR3 bases that were read are TGTGCCAGCAGCCAAGATCCTGGGACAGGGACCCCCGGGGAG. This translates into CASSQDPGTGTPGE. The full CDR3 protein is CASSQDPGTGTPGELFF. This sequence joins TRBV4-2 and TRBJ2-2; 9 nucleotides line up with TRBD1. Read sequence stops 3 residues before the CDR3 end, and the germline J gene provides the missing end. Germline CDR1 and CDR2: LGHNA and YNFKEQ. V was pared by 0 bases and J by 6 bases, with 8 bases of the junction left unmatched. This CDR3 comprises 17 residues.

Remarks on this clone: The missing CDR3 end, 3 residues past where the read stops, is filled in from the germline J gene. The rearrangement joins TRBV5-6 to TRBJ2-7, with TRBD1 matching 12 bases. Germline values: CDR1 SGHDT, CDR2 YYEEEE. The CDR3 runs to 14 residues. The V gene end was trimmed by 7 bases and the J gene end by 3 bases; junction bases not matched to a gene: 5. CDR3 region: CASLGTGGDYEQYF. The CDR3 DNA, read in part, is TGTGCCAGCTTGGGGACAGGGGGCGACTACGAG.

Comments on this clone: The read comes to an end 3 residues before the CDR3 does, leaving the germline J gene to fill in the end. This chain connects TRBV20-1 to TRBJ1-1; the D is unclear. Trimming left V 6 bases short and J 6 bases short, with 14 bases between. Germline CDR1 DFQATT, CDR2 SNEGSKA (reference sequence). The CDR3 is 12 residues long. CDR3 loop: CSAQSTSAEAFF. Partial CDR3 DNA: TGCAGTGCGCAAAGTACCAGCGCTGAA.

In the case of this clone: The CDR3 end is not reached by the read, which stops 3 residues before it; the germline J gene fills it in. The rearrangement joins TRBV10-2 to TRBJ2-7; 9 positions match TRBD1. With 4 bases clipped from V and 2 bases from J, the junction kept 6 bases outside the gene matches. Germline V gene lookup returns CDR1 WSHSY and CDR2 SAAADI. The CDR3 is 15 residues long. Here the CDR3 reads CASSAGQGRTYEQYF. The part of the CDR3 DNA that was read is TGCGCCAGCAGTGCGGGACAGGGTAGGACCTACGAG.

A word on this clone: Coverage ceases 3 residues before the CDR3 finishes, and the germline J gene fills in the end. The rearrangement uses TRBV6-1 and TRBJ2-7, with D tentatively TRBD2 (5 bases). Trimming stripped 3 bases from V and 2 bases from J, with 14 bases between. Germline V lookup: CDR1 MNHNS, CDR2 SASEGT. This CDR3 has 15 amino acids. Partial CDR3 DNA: TGTGCCAGCAGTGAGGGTTCGGGGATTACCTACGAG. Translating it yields CASSEGSGITYE. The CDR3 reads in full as CASSEGSGITYEQYF.

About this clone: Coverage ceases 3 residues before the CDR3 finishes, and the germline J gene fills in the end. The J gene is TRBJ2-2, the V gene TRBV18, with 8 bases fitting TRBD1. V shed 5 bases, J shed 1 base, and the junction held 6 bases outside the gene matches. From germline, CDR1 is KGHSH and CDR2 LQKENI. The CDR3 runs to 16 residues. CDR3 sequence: CASSIVGTGNTGELFF. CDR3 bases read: TGTGCCAGCTCAATCGTGGGGACAGGGAACACCGGGGAG.

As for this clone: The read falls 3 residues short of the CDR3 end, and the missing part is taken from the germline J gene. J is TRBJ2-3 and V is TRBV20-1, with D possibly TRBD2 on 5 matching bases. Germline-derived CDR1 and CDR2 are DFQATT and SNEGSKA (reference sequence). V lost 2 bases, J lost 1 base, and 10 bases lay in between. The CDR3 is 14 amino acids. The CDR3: CSARRRAGTDTQYF. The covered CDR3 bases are TGCAGTGCTAGAAGGCGGGCTGGCACAGATACG.

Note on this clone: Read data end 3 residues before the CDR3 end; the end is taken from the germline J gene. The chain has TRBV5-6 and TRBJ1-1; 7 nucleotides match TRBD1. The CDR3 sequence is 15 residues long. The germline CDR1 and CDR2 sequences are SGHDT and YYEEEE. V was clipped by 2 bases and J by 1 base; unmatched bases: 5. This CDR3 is CASSFRQGKNTEAFF. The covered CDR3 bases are TGTGCCAGCAGCTTCCGACAGGGCAAGAACACTGAA.

CDR3 DNA (partial): TGTGCCAGCAGTGAATCTAGCGGAACCACCGGGGAG. Protein product: CASSESSGTTGE. The full CDR3 is CASSESSGTTGELFF. This rearrangement joins TRBV6-1 to TRBJ2-2; 7 bases map to TRBD2. The CDR3 is cut off 3 residues early in the read; its end comes from the germline J gene. CDR3 length: 15 amino acids. CDR1 and CDR2 from the germline V gene are MNHNS and SASEGT. Trimming at V came to 2 bases and at J to 4 bases, leaving 4 bases not matched to a gene.

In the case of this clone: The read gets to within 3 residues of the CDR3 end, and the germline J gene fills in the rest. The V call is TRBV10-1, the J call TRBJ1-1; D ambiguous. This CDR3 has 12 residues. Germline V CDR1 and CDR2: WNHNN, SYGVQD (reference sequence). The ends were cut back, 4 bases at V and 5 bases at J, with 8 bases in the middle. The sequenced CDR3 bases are TGCGCCAGCAGTGTCGGGGATACTGAA. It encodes CASSVGDTE. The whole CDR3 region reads CASSVGDTEAFF.

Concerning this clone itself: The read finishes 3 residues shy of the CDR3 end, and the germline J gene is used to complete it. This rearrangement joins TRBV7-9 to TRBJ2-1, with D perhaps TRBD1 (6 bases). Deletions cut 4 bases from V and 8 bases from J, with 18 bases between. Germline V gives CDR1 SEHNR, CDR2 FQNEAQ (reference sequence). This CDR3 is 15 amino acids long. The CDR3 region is CASSSTGTFVDEQFF. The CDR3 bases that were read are TGTGCCAGCAGCTCGACAGGTACTTTTGTCGATGAG. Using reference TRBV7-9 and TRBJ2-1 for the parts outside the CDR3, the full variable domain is DTGVSQNPRHKITKRGQNVTFRCDPISEHNRLYWYRQTLGQGPEFLTYFQNEAQLEKSRLLSDRFSAERPKGSFSTLEIQRTEQGDSAMYLCASSSTGTFVDEQFFGPGTRLTVL.

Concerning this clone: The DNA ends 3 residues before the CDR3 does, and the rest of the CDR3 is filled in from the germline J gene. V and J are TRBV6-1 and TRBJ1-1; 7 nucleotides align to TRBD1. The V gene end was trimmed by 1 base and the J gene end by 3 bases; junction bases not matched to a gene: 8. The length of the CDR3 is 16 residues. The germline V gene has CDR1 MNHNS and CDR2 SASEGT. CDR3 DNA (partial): TGTGCCAGCAGTGAAGAAGGAGGGGGCGCGTACACTGAA. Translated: CASSEEGGGAYTE. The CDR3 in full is CASSEEGGGAYTEAFF.

CDR3 sequence: CASAPRTGGQTQYF. The DNA read from the CDR3 is TGTGCCAGCGCTCCCCGGACAGGGGGACAGACC. V gene TRBV2 combines with J gene TRBJ2-5; 10 bases are a match to TRBD1. Read data end 3 residues before the CDR3 end; the end is taken from the germline J gene. Trimming removed 8 bases from V and 6 bases from J; junction bases left unmatched: 9. The CDR3 sequence is 14 residues long. Germline V CDR1 and CDR2: SNHLY, FYNNEI.

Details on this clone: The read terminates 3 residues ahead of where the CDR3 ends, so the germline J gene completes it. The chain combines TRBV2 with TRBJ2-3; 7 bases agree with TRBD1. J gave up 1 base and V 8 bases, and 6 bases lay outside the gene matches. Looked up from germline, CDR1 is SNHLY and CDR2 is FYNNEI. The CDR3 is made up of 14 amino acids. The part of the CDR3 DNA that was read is TGTGCCAGCTCTTCCGACAGGGGCACAGATACG. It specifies CASSSDRGTDT. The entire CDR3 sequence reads CASSSDRGTDTQYF.

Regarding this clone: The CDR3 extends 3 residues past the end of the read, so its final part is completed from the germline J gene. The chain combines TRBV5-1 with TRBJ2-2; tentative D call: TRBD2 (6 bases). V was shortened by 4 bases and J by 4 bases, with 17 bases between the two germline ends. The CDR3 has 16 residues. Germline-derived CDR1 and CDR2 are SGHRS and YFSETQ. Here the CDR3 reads CASSPGSRGTTGELFF. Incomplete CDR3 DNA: TGCGCCAGCAGCCCGGGGAGTCGGGGGACCACCGGGGAG.

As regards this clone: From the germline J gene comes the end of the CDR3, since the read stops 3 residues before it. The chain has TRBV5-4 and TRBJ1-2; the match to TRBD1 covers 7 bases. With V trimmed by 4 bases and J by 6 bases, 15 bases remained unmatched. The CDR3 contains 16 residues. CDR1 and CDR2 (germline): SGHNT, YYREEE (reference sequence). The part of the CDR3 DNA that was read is TGTGCCAGCAGCGCAGCCCGCACCCACAGGGGCGATGGC. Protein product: CASSAARTHRGDG. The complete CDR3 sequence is CASSAARTHRGDGYTF.

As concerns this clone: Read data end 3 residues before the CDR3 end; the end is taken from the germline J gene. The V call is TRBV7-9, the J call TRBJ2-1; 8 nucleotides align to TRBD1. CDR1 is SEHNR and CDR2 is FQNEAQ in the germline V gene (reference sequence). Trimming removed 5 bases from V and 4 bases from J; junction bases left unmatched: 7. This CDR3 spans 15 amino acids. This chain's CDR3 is CASSPGQGTYNEQFF. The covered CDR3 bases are TGTGCCAGCAGCCCCGGACAGGGCACATACAATGAG.

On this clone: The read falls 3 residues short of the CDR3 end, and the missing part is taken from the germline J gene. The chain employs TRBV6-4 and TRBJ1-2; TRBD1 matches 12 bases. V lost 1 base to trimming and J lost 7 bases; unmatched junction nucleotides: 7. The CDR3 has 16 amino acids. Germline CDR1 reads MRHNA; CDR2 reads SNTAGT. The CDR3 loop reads CASSDYPGQGASGYTF. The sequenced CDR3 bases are TGTGCCAGCAGTGACTATCCGGGACAGGGGGCTAGTGGC.